The clone carrying this TCR beta chain was detected once. The sample belongs to a study of blood T cell repertoires in COVID-19. About the research overall: T cells, B-cell-depleted T cells, or PBMCs provided the cDNA or gDNA that served as material.

Study members were between 18 and 89 years old and lived in over 20 US regions. Membership in each cohort depended on participant-reported clinical history. The CDR3 loop spans 14 amino acids. CDR1 SGHRS and CDR2 YFSETQ come from the germline V gene. V was shortened by 0 bases and J by 2 bases, with 8 bases between the two germline ends. Under the authors' procedure: Reference gene primers were amplified, and this amplification served to estimate nucleated cell counts. Method: immunoSEQ multiplex PCR; TCRdb's copy keeps in-frame clones and lacks some. Clonal size and the V and J genes are those of that table, whereas D and trimming came from the DNA. Of fewer than 200,000 clones listed, around 83% are singletons.

The TCR was taken from a woman in her 50s in a cohort exposed to, infected with or recovered from COVID-19 (not recorded which). The sequenced material came from PBMCs or T cells enriched from blood (not recorded which). The chain is built from TRBV5-1 and TRBJ1-2; D remains unclear. In DNA, the CDR3 is TGCGCCAGCAGCTTGGCTGGCGGAAACTATGGCTACACCTTC. Protein: CASSLAGGNYGYTF.